Given below is one T cell receptor beta chain in context. Its antigen is as yet unknown. The assay was immunoSEQ multiplex PCR, and TCRdb's table has in-frame clones only and misses some. This sample yields over 70,000 clones, of which around 90% are seen a single time; about 7% belongs to the top ten. The record originates from a study of OX40 agonist ivuxolimab in advanced cancers. Study summary: About 40% of patients had received prior checkpoint inhibitor therapy.

Germline assignment: CDR1 MNHEY and CDR2 SVGAGI. The CDR3 extends over 11 amino acids. Between the trimmed V and J ends, which lost 5 bases and 6 bases, there was a span of 7 bases. Study-level findings and limits: The antigen specificity of the peripheral T cells (those that were expanded) was not determined. Normalized T-cell clonal expansion was also low in a subset of nonresponders. At 0.1 to 3.0 mg/kg and by week 6, CD4+ and CD8+ T cells in the blood had expanded clonally.

The sequence was obtained from an adult with an advanced solid tumor such as melanoma, head and neck, liver or kidney cancer. The sequencing here drew on CD4+ or CD8+ T cells sorted from blood, taken in a trial of the OX40 agonist ivuxolimab. V usage is TRBV6-5 and J usage is TRBJ1-2; D unresolved. The CDR3 nucleotides are TGTGCCAGCAGTGAAATCCATGGCTACACCTTC. It encodes CASSEIHGYTF.